This T cell receptor beta chain was recovered during a study of human T cells and chemical hapten exposure. Looking at the study overall: Patients, a majority of them female, were diagnosed with alopecia areata, totalis or universalis.

The sample holds many counts of this clonotype. Its specificity is unknown. CDR1 is SGHTA, CDR2 FQGNSA, per germline. The CDR3 covers 13 residues. Trimming pared 1 base from V and 4 bases from J, leaving 5 bases between. Using its own MiXCR run on the RACE reads, TCRdb lists one record per CDR3 protein. Among over 65,000 distinct CDR3 sequences, roughly 11% were seen once, and the ten largest hold 1.4%. Study-wide points: TCRs at a frequency above 1 in 1000 stayed unchanged with DPC sensitization.

The time point: patch test 3, about 24 weeks after DPC sensitization. Noted treatment: therapeutic diphenylcyclopropenone sensitization with weekly scalp DPC. The specimen was whole blood, collected in connection with sensitization to the hapten diphenylcyclopropenone (DPC). The chain combines TRBV7-2 with TRBJ2-1; D gene unclear. The origin of this receptor is a woman aged 50 to 65 with alopecia areata. Some clones in this sample may be carry-over from other donors' samples. The CDR3: CASSLEIYNEQFF. The CDR3 DNA is TGTGCCAGCAGCTTAGAGATATACAATGAGCAGTTCTTC.